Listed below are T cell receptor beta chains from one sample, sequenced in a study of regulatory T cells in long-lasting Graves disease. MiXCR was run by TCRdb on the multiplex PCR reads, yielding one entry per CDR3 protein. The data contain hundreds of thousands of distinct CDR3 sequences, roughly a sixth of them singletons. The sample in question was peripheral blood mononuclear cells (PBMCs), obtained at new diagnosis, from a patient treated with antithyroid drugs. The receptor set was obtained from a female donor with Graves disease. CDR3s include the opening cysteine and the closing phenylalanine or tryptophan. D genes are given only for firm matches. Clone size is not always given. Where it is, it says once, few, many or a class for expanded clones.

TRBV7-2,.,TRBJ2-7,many,TGTGCCAGCAGCTTACCCACCTTAAGACGAGAGCAGTACTTC,CASSLPTLRREQYF
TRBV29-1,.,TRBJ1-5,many,TGCAGCGTTGAGGACAGCAATCAGCCCCAGCATTTT,CSVEDSNQPQHF
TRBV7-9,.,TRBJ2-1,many,TGTGCCAGCAGCTTAGCGGCGAGCTCCTACAATGAGCAGTTCTTC,CASSLAASSYNEQFF
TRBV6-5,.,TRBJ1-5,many,TGTGCCAGCAGTTGGGGGGGCGGCAATAGCAATCAGCCCCAGCATTTT,CASSWGGGNSNQPQHF
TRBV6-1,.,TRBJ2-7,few,TGTGCCATCTCCCTAGGATACGAGCAGTACTTC,CAISLGYEQYF
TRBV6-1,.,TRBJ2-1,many,TGCGCCAGCAGTGATGTCGAAGCGGGCCACTACAATGAGCAGTTCTTC,CASSDVEAGHYNEQFF
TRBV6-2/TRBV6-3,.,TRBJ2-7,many,TGTGCCAGCAGTTACTCGAGCCAGGGGGGAAGCTCCTACGAGCAGTACTTC,CASSYSSQGGSSYEQYF
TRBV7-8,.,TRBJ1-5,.,TGTGCCAGCAGCTCGACAGGTCAGCCCCAGCATTTT,CASSSTGQPQHF
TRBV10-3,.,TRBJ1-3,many,TGTGCCATCAGTGGCCCACGGGTCTCTGGAAACACCATATATTTT,CAISGPRVSGNTIYF
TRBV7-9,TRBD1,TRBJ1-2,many,TGTGCCAGCAGTCTGGACAGGGGGCGGAATGGCTACACCTTC,CASSLDRGRNGYTF
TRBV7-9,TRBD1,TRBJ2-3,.,TGTGCCAGCAGCTTCACGACAGGGGCCACAGATACGCAGTATTTT,CASSFTTGATDTQYF
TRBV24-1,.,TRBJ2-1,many,TGTGCCACCAGTGATAAGACAAGCGAGGGCTACAATGAGCAGTTCTTC,CATSDKTSEGYNEQFF
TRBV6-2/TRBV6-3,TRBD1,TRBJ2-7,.,TGTGCCAGCAGTTACGGGACAGATGTCTACGAGCAGTACTTC,CASSYGTDVYEQYF
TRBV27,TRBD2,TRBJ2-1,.,TGTGCCAGCAGTTCCGGGACTAGCGGTACCTACAATGAGCAGTTCTTC,CASSSGTSGTYNEQFF
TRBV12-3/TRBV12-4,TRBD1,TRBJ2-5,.,TGTGCCAGCAGCCCCCAGGGACAGTCCCTCCGTTTGGCCCAGTACTTC,CASSPQGQSLRLAQYF
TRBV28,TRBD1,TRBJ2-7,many,TGTGCCAGCAGTTCGAACACAGGGGGCCAGTTCGAGCAGTACTTC,CASSSNTGGQFEQYF
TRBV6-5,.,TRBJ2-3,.,TGTGCCAGCAGTTACAAACCACAGGGTAGCACAGATACGCAGTATTTT,CASSYKPQGSTDTQYF
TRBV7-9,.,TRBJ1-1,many,TGTGCCAGCGGATACGATATGAACACTGAAGCTTTCTTT,CASGYDMNTEAFF